This TCR beta chain came from a study of T cell responses to AZD1222 COVID-19 vaccine. Study-level results: Clonal diversity was possibly underestimated, and white British individuals and females predominated among donors. AZD1222 recipients seropositive at baseline numbered only five to seven.

Turning to this clone: Antigen specificity is unknown.

The data were produced by immunoSEQ multiplex PCR, yet TCRdb's version contains in-frame clones alone and is incomplete. The repertoire holds about 220,000 clones, 85% to 95% seen once, with approximately 1% in the top ten. The V end was cut by 10 bases, the J end by 5 bases, with 16 bases between. Germline V gives CDR1 KGHDR, CDR2 SFDVKD. This CDR3 has 13 residues. This receptor was obtained from an adult in good health. The sample was peripheral blood, taken on day 0 of MenACWY control vaccination. This chain uses TRBV24-1 with TRBJ2-5; no clear D. CDR3 residues: CATSEGSVETQYF. In DNA form, the CDR3 reads TGTGCCACGTCTGAAGGGTCTGTCGAGACCCAGTACTTC.